These T cell receptor beta chains were read from a single sample in a study of blood T cell repertoires in COVID-19. TCRdb's table, derived via immunoSEQ multiplex PCR, lists solely in-frame clones and lacks some. The sample lists roughly 230,000 clones, around 82% occurring once. The sample comprised peripheral blood. The receptors come from a man aged 50 to 59 with active or convalescent COVID-19. Each CDR3 is given with its conserved first and last residue. D genes are given only for firm matches. Rows may omit the clone size; those that give it use once, few, many or a size class.

>TRBJ2-1|-|-|TRBV2
CASSEAWGLGGSYNEQFF
TGTGCCAGCAGTGAAGCGTGGGGCCTCGGGGGCTCCTACAATGAGCAGTTCTTC
>TRBJ1-1|-|TRBD1|TRBV7-9
CASSFTGDTEAFF
TGTGCCAGCAGCTTTACAGGGGACACTGAAGCTTTCTTT
>TRBJ1-2|-|-|TRBV7-9
CASSLEAAAYGYTF
TGTGCCAGCAGCTTAGAGGCCGCGGCCTATGGCTACACCTTC
>TRBJ2-7|once|TRBD1|TRBV9
CASSSSPRGPYEQYF
TGTGCCAGCAGCTCCTCCCCCAGGGGGCCCTACGAGCAGTACTTC
>TRBJ2-7|-|TRBD2|TRBV3-1/TRBV3-2
CASSRTAGGRLLQYF
TGTGCCAGCAGCCGGACGGCGGGAGGGCGGCTATTGCAGTACTTC
>TRBJ1-2|-|TRBD1|TRBV30
CAWQPVGTVNYGYTF
TGTGCCTGGCAACCAGTGGGGACAGTTAACTATGGCTACACCTTC
>TRBJ1-1|-|TRBD1|TRBV10-3
CAISDSGQVNTEAFF
TGTGCCATCAGTGATTCTGGACAGGTGAACACTGAAGCTTTCTTT
>TRBJ2-7|-|TRBD1|TRBV6-5
CASSIGGQRSYEQYF
TGTGCCAGCAGTATAGGGGGACAGCGATCCTACGAGCAGTACTTC
>TRBJ1-2|-|-|TRBV6-4
CASRAPYGYTF
TGTGCCAGCAGGGCACCTTATGGCTACACCTTC
>TRBJ2-4|-|TRBD2|TRBV7-9
CASSFPSGGAKNIQYF
TGTGCCAGCAGCTTTCCTAGCGGGGGAGCCAAAAACATTCAGTACTTC
>TRBJ1-1|-|-|TRBV5-1
CASSLGGSTLGTEAFF
TGCGCCAGCAGCTTGGGTGGGAGCACCCTGGGCACTGAAGCTTTCTTT
>TRBJ1-6|-|TRBD1|TRBV6-6
CASRNRTGSNSPLHF
TGTGCCAGCAGAAATAGGACAGGGTCGAATTCACCCCTCCACTTT
>TRBJ2-7|-|TRBD1|TRBV30
CAWSAGQGGEQYF
TGTGCCTGGAGCGCGGGACAGGGAGGCGAGCAGTACTTC
>TRBJ1-5|-|-|TRBV6-1
CASSEIETQPQHF
TGTGCCAGCAGTGAAATTGAAACACAGCCCCAGCATTTT
>TRBJ1-5|-|-|TRBV7-9
CASSLDRQPQHF
TGTGCCAGCAGCTTAGACCGGCAGCCCCAGCATTTT
>TRBJ1-2|-|TRBD1|TRBV28
CASSSGQGPGYTF
TGTGCCAGCAGTTCAGGACAGGGACCTGGCTACACCTTC
>TRBJ2-5|-|TRBD1|TRBV27
CASSRDRGPRQETQYF
TGTGCCAGCAGTCGGGACAGGGGGCCTCGTCAAGAGACCCAGTACTTC